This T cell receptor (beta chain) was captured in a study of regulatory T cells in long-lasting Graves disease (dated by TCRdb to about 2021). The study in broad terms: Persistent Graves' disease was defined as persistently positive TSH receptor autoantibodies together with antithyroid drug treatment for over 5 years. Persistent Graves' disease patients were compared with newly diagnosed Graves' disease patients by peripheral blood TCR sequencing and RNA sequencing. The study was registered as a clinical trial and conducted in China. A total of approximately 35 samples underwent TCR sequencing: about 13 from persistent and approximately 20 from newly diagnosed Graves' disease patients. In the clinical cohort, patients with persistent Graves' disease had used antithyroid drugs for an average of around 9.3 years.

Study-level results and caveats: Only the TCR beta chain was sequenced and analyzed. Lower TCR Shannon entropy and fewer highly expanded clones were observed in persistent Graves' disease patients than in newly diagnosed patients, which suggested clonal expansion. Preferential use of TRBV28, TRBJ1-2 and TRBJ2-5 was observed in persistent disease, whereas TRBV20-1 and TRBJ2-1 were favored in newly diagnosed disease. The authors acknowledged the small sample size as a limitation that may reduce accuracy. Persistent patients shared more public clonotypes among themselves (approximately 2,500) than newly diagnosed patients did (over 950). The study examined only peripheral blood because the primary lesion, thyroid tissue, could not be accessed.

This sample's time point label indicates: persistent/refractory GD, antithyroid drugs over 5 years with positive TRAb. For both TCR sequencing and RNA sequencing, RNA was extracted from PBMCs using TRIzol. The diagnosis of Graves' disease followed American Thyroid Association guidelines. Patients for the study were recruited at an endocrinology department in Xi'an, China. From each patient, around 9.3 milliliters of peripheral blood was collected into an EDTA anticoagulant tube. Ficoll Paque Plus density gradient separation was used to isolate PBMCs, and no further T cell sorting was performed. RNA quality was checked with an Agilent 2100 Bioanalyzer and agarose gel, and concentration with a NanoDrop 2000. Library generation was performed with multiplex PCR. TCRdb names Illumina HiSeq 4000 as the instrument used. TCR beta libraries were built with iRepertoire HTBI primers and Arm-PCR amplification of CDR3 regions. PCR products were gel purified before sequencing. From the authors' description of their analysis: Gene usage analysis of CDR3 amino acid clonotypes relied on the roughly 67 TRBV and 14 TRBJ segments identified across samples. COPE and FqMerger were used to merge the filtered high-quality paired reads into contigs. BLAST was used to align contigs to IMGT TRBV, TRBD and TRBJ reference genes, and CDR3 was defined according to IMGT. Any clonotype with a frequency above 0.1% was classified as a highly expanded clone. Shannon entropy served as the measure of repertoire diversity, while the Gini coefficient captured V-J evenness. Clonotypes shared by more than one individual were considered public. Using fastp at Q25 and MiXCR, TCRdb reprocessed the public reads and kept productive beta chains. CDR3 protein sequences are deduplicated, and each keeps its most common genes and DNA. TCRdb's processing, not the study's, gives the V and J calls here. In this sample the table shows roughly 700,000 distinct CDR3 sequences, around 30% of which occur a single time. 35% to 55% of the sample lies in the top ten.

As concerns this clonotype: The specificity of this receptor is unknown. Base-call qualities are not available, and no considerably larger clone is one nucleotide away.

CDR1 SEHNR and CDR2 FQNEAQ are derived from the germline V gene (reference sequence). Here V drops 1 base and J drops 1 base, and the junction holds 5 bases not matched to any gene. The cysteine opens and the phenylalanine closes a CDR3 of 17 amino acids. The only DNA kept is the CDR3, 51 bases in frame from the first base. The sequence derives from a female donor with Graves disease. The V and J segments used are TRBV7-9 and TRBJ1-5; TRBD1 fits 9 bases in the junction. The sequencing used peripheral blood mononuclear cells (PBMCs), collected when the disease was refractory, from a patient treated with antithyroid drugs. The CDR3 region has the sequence CASSLDSGTGSNQPQHF. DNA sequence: TGTGCCAGCAGCTTAGATTCCGGGACAGGGAGCAATCAGCCCCAGCATTTT.